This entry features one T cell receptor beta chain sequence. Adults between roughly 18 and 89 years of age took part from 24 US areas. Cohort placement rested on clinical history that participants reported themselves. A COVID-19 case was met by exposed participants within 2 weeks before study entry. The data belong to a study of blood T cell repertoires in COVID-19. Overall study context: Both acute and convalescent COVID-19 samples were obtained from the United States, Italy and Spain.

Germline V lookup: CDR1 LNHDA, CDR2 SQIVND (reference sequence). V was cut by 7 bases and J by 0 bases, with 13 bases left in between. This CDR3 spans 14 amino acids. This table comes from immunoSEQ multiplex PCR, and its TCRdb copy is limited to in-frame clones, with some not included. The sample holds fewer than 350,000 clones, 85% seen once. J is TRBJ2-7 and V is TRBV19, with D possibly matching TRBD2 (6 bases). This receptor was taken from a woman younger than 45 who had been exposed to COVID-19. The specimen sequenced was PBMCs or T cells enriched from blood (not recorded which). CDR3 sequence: CASTDSGVSYEQYF. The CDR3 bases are TGTGCCAGTACCGACTCGGGAGTCTCCTACGAGCAGTACTTC.